This TCR beta chain was captured by sequencing in a study of blood T cell repertoires in COVID-19. Study-wide background: Samples came from the United States, Italy and Spain, spanning acute and convalescent COVID-19.

In the source study's methods: Researchers report that nucleated cell counts were estimated from reference gene primer amplification. Profiled with immunoSEQ multiplex PCR; TCRdb holds only in-frame clones, not every one. That table is the source of V, J and clone size, and D and trimming were worked out from the DNA. The data show about 150,000 clones, approximately 85% seen once. The CDR3 extends over 14 amino acids. Germline CDR1 and CDR2: SGDLS and YYNGEE. J lost 3 bases, V lost 3 bases, and 4 bases had no gene match. Enrolment of Seattle patients took place during active infection, and they were followed longitudinally.

The rearrangement uses TRBV9 and TRBJ1-2; 8 bases agree with TRBD1. This receptor was taken from a man in his sixties with COVID-19, enrolled during active disease. Sequencing was performed on peripheral blood. CDR3 residues: CASSATGVDYGYTF. For the CDR3, the DNA is TGTGCCAGCAGCGCGACAGGGGTGGACTATGGCTACACCTTC.